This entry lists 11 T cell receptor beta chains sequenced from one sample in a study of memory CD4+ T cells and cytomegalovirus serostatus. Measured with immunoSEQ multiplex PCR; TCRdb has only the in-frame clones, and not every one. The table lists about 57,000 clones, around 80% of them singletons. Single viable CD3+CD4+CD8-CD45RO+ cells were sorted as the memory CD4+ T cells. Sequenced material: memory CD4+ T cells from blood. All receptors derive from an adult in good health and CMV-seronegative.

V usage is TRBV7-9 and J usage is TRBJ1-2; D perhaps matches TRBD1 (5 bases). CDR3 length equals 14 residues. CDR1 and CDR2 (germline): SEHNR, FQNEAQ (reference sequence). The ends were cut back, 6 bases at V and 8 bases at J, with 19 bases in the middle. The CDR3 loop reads CASRNAGLFGGYTF. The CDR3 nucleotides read TGTGCCAGCAGGAACGCGGGGCTGTTTGGGGGCTACACCTTC.

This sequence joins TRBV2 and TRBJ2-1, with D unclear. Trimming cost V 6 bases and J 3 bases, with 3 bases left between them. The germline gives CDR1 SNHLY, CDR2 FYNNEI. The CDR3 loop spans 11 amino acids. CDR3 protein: CASRGYNEQFF. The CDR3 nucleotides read TGTGCCAGCAGAGGCTACAATGAGCAGTTCTTC.

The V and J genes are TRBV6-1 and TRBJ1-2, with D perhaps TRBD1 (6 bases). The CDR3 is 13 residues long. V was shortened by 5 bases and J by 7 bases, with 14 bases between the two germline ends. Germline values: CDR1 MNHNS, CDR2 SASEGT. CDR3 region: CASSPGGAGGYTF. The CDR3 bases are TGTGCCAGCAGTCCTGGGGGGGCGGGTGGCTACACCTTC.

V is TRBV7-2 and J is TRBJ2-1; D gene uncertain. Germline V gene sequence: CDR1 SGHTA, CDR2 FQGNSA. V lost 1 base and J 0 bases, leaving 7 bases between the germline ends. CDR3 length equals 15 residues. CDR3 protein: CASSLDRPSYNEQFF. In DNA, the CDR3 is TGTGCCAGCAGCTTAGATCGCCCCTCCTACAATGAGCAGTTCTTC.

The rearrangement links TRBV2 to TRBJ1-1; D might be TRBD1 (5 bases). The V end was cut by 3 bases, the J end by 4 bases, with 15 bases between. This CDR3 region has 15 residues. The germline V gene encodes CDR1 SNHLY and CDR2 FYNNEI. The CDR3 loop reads CASSDAGREGTEAFF. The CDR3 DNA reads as TGTGCCAGCAGTGATGCAGGGCGCGAGGGCACTGAAGCTTTCTTT.

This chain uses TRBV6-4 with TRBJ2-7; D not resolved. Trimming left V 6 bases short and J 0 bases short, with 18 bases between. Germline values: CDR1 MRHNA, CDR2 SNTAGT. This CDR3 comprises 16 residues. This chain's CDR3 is CASSPHPGRSSYEQYF. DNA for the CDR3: TGTGCCAGCAGCCCCCACCCTGGCAGGAGCTCCTACGAGCAGTACTTC.

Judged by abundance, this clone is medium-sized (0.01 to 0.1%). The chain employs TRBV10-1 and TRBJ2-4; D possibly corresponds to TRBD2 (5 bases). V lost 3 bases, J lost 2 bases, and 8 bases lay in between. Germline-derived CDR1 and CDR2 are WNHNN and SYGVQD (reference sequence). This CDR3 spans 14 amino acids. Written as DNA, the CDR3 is TGCGCCAGCAGTGATGGAGGATCCAAAAACATTCAGTACTTC. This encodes CASSDGGSKNIQYF.

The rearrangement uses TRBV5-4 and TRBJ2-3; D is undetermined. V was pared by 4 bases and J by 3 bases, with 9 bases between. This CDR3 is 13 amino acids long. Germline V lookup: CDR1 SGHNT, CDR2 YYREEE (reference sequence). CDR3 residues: CASSLPITDTQYF. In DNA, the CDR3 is TGTGCCAGCAGCCTTCCCATAACAGATACGCAGTATTTT.

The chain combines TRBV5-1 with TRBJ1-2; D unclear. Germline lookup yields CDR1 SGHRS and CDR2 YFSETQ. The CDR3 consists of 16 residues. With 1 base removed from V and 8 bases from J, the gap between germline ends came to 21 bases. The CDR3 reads CASSLNSGAKTPGYTF. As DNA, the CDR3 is TGCGCCAGCAGCTTGAATTCAGGAGCCAAAACCCCAGGCTACACCTTC. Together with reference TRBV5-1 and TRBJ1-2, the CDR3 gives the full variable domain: KAGVTQTPRYLIKTRGQQVTLSCSPISGHRSVSWYQQTPGQGLQFLFEYFSETQRNKGNFPGRFSGRQFSNSRSEMNVSTLELGDSALYLCASSLNSGAKTPGYTFGSGTRLTVV.

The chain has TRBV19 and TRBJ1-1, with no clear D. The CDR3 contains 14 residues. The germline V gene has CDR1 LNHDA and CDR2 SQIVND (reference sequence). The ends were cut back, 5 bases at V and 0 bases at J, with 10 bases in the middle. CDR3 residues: CASSLHNMNTEAFF. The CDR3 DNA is TGTGCCAGTAGTCTACACAACATGAACACTGAAGCTTTCTTT.

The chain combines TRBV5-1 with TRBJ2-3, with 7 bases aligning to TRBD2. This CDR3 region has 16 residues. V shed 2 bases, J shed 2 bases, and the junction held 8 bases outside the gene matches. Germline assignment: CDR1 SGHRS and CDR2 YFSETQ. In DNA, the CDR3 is TGCGCCAGCAGCTTTGGGACCCGACTAGCCACAGATACGCAGTATTTT. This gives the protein CASSFGTRLATDTQYF.